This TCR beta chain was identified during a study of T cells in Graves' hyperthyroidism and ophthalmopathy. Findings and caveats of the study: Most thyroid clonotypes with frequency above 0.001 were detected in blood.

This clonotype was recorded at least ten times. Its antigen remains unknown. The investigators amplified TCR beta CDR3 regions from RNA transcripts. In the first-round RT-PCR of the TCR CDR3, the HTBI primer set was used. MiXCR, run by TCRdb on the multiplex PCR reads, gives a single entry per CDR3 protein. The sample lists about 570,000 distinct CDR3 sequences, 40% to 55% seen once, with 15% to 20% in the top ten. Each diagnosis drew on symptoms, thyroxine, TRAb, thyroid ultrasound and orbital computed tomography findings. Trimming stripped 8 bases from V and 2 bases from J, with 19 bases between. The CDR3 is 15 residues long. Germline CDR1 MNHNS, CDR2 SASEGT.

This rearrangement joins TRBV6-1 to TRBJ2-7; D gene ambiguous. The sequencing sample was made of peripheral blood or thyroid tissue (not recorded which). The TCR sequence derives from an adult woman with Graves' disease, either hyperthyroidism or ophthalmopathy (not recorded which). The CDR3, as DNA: TGTGCCAGCCAGAAGGCAGAAAACCTACCCTACGAGCAGTACTTC. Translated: CASQKAENLPYEQYF.